The rows below give T cell receptor beta chains drawn from one sample of a study of vaccination and CD4 T cells after COVID-19. TCRdb called the PCR reads again in MiXCR, with one record for every CDR3 protein. The repertoire holds about 2,700 distinct CDR3 sequences, with 39% as singletons. These receptors have no known antigen. The specimen was CD4+ T cells from blood, cultured in vitro. The receptor source for this set is a human donor in good health. CDR3s include the opening cysteine and the closing phenylalanine or tryptophan. The order of the fields is clone size, V gene, J gene, D gene, CDR3 DNA, CDR3 protein. The D gene is left open where the match is weak. Expanded clones get a size class; other rows say once, few or many, or leave the size out.

>-|TRBV3-1|TRBJ1-5|-
TGTGCCAGCAGCCCACTAGGGGGGCGGCCCCAGCATTTT
CASSPLGGRPQHF
>-|TRBV7-3|TRBJ2-1|-
TGTGCCAGCAGCCCTATGGGTCCTGGCGAGCAGTTCTTC
CASSPMGPGEQFF
>-|TRBV7-6|TRBJ1-5|-
TGTGCCAGCAGCTCGACCAGAGATCAGCCCCAGCATTTT
CASSSTRDQPQHF
>few|TRBV27|TRBJ1-5|TRBD1
TGTGCCAGCAGCCGACAGGGAGGCCAGCCCCAGCATTTT
CASSRQGGQPQHF
>few|TRBV7-2|TRBJ1-1|TRBD1
TGTGCCAGCAGCCCAGGGACAGCGAACACTGAAGCTTTCTTT
CASSPGTANTEAFF
>-|TRBV2|TRBJ1-2|-
TGTGCCAGCAGTGAAGATGGAAACTATGGCTACACCTTC
CASSEDGNYGYTF
>-|TRBV20-1|TRBJ1-4|-
TGCAGTGCTAGAGGGGGCTCTAATGAAAAACTGTTTTTT
CSARGGSNEKLFF
>few|TRBV21-1|TRBJ1-1|-
TGTGCCAGCAGCGTTCGACAGGGAAGGGGGCGAATGAACACTGAAGCTTTCTTT
CASSVRQGRGRMNTEAFF
>-|TRBV11-2|TRBJ1-1|TRBD1
TGTGCCAGCAGCTTTGGACAGGGGAGGGGTGAAGCTTTCTTT
CASSFGQGRGEAFF
>few|TRBV7-3|TRBJ2-6|-
TGTGCCAGCAGCCTCCGAGGGGGGGCCAACGTCCTGACTTTC
CASSLRGGANVLTF
>-|TRBV20-1|TRBJ1-5|-
TGCAGTGCCCTGGTCCACGGGGGTCCCAATCAGCCCCAGCATTTT
CSALVHGGPNQPQHF
>few|TRBV6-1|TRBJ2-5|-
TGTGCCAGCGGGGCAGACACGACAGAGACCCAGTACTTC
CASGADTTETQYF
>once|TRBV2|TRBJ2-5|-
TGTGCCAGCAGGCTTCAAGAGACCCAGTACTTC
CASRLQETQYF
>few|TRBV10-3|TRBJ2-1|TRBD1
TGTGCCATCAGTCGTGGACAGGGTGTTGATGAGCAGTTCTTC
CAISRGQGVDEQFF
>-|TRBV6-2/TRBV6-3|TRBJ2-3|-
TGTGCCAGCAGTTCCTCAGATACGCAGTATTTT
CASSSSDTQYF
>-|TRBV7-2|TRBJ2-3|-
TGTGCCAGCAGCTCGGTCCGGAGCACAGATACGCAGTATTTT
CASSSVRSTDTQYF
>-|TRBV6-1|TRBJ2-7|-
TGTGCCAGCAGTGACCGGGACGGAGTCTCCTACGAGCAGTACTTC
CASSDRDGVSYEQYF
>-|TRBV6-1|TRBJ1-5|-
TGTGCCAGCAGTGGAGTTAGGGCACCCCAGCATTTT
CASSGVRAPQHF
>-|TRBV6-1|TRBJ2-3|TRBD1
TGTGCCAGCAGCCTCTCCGGGACAGGTATTGGTTTAGATACGCAGTATTTT
CASSLSGTGIGLDTQYF
>-|TRBV5-4|TRBJ2-7|TRBD2
TGTGCCAGCAGTCCAGGACTAGCGGGGGTGAACGAGCAGTACTTC
CASSPGLAGVNEQYF
>-|TRBV6-1|TRBJ2-7|TRBD1
TGTGCCAGCAGACCGGGACAGCCCTACGAGCAGTACTTC
CASRPGQPYEQYF
>few|TRBV6-1|TRBJ2-7|TRBD2
TGTGCCAGCAGTAGCAATAGCGGGGGGCCCTACGAGCAGTACTTC
CASSSNSGGPYEQYF
>once|TRBV5-1|TRBJ1-5|-
TGCGCCAGCAGCCTGGAACAAAATCAGCCCCAGCATTTT
CASSLEQNQPQHF
>few|TRBV24-1|TRBJ1-2|-
TGTGCCACCAGTGCAAGTGGAATCGGTCGGGGCTACACCTTC
CATSASGIGRGYTF
>few|TRBV28|TRBJ2-2|-
TGTGCCAGCAGGCCGGCGGGGGCGAGCACCGGGGAGCTGTTTTTT
CASRPAGASTGELFF
>-|TRBV6-2/TRBV6-3|TRBJ1-5|-
TGTGCCAGCAGTTACTCTCGGACACCCCAGCATTTT
CASSYSRTPQHF
>-|TRBV10-3|TRBJ1-3|-
TGTGCCATCAGTGAGAGGGGGGGTCCGATCAGCTCTGGAAACACCATATATTTT
CAISERGGPISSGNTIYF
>-|TRBV9|TRBJ1-2|TRBD1
TGTGCCAGCAGCGTAGGAGGGCAGGGGGCGAACTATGGCTACACCTTC
CASSVGGQGANYGYTF
>few|TRBV7-2|TRBJ2-5|TRBD1
TGTGCCAGCAGCTTCGGACAGGCTCTGACCCAGTACTTC
CASSFGQALTQYF
>-|TRBV6-1|TRBJ2-7|-
TGTGCCAGCACCCCCAGCTCCGGCTCATACGAGCAGTACTTC
CASTPSSGSYEQYF
>few|TRBV4-1|TRBJ2-2|-
TGCGCCAGCATGCCGACAGGCGGCACCGGGGAGCTGTTTTTT
CASMPTGGTGELFF
>-|TRBV6-2/TRBV6-3|TRBJ2-2|-
TGTGCCAGCAGTTTGATTGCTATGATTAAACGAGCCGGGGAGCTGTTTTTT
CASSLIAMIKRAGELFF
>-|TRBV11-1|TRBJ1-1|-
TGTGCCAGCAGCGACCGACGGAGGACCTTTGAAGCTTTCTTT
CASSDRRRTFEAFF
>-|TRBV6-1|TRBJ2-5|-
TGTGCCAGCAGTGCACGGTGGAGCGGAGAGACCCAGTACTTC
CASSARWSGETQYF
>-|TRBV5-1|TRBJ1-1|-
TGCGCCAGCAGCTGGGACACAAACACTGAAGCTTTCTTT
CASSWDTNTEAFF
>few|TRBV20-1|TRBJ2-3|-
TGCAGTGCCCCAACTGGGGCCCAGGGCACAGATACGCAGTATTTT
CSAPTGAQGTDTQYF
>few|TRBV24-1|TRBJ2-7|TRBD1
TGTGCCACCAGTGATTTGCCGAGGCCGGGACAGAGGCCACTAACCTTCTGCGAGCAGTACTTC
CATSDLPRPGQRPLTFCEQYF